This T cell receptor beta chain was observed in a study of T cells in narcolepsy. About the research overall: Patients with NT1 or NT2 and healthy control donors were enrolled.

TCRdb's copy holds only in-frame clones and misses some; the assay was immunoSEQ multiplex PCR. The data contain about 13,000 clones, about 88% of them singletons. Germline-derived CDR1 and CDR2 are SGHVS and FQNEAQ. There are 14 residues in the CDR3. With 3 bases removed from V and 5 bases from J, the gap between germline ends came to 13 bases. Specimen: CD45RA- memory CD4+ T cells from PBMCs. The chain has TRBV7-8 and TRBJ1-2, with D perhaps TRBD1 (6 bases). This receptor was obtained from a human donor with narcolepsy. CDR3 coding DNA: TGTGCCAGCAGCTTGCTGGACAGTTCTTATGGCTACACCTTC. Translated: CASSLLDSSYGYTF.